The 9 T cell receptor beta chains below come from one sample, sequenced in a study of T-cell reconstitution after alpha-beta-depleted transplantation in children. Unique molecular identifiers were used in preparing the TCRbeta library. TCRdb processed the PCR reads anew with MiXCR; each CDR3 protein has one entry. The sample includes a few hundred thousand distinct CDR3 sequences, 20% to 30% of them seen just once. Sequenced here: PBMCs, mostly from graft donor cells, sampled 360 days after TCRalphabeta/CD19-depleted stem cell transplant. Every receptor here comes from a female patient between 2 and 15 years old who had a stem cell transplant for congenital amegakaryocytic thrombocytopenia, so the T cells may come from the graft donor.

This clonotype was recorded a few times. The V and J genes are TRBV29-1 and TRBJ2-2; D gene ambiguous. V lost 0 bases, J lost 0 bases, and 8 bases lay in between. Germline loops: CDR1 SQVTM, CDR2 ANQGSEA. The CDR3 is made up of 15 amino acids. The CDR3 loop reads CSVEDGQTNTGELFF. The CDR3 DNA is TGCAGCGTTGAAGATGGGCAAACGAACACCGGGGAGCTGTTTTTT.

This clonotype has only a few counts. The chain is built from TRBV28 and TRBJ2-3, with 9 bases aligning to TRBD1. The junction had 6 bases not matched to a gene; V was cut back by 6 bases and J by 2 bases. The V gene's germline CDR1 is MDHEN and CDR2 SYDVKM. CDR3 length: 15 amino acids. CDR3 bases: TGTGCCAGCAGGACCACAGGGGGCCACACAGATACGCAGTATTTT. Amino acid sequence: CASRTTGGHTDTQYF.

This clonotype was seen many times. The chain couples TRBV4-2 to TRBJ1-1; 10 nucleotides agree with TRBD1. With V trimmed by 2 bases and J by 5 bases, 2 bases remained unmatched. Germline CDR1 and CDR2: LGHNA and YNFKEQ. The length of the CDR3 is 14 residues. The CDR3 loop reads CASSQPGQGTEAFF. CDR3 bases: TGTGCCAGCAGCCAACCGGGACAGGGGACTGAAGCTTTCTTT.

At least ten counts were recorded for this clonotype. V is TRBV12-3 or TRBV12-4 and J is TRBJ2-1; 9 bases line up with TRBD1. The V and J ends lost 5 bases and 0 bases, in that order; junction bases with no gene match: 17. This CDR3 comprises 20 residues. The CDR3 sequence is CASSLGRTGVRRDSYNEQFF. CDR3 bases: TGTGCCAGCAGTCTCGGTAGGACAGGGGTTAGGCGGGACTCCTACAATGAGCAGTTCTTC.

The chain uses TRBV29-1 and TRBJ1-2, with 7 bases lining up with TRBD1. V lost 5 bases, J lost 5 bases, and 5 bases stayed unmatched. Germline values: CDR1 SQVTM, CDR2 ANQGSEA. This CDR3 has 12 amino acids. The CDR3 DNA sequence: TGCAGCGTTAGCAGGGGGTTGTATGGCTACACCTTC. Its protein product is CSVSRGLYGYTF.

The chain employs TRBV7-7 and TRBJ2-1, with TRBD1 matching over 8 bases. The germline V gene has CDR1 SSHAT and CDR2 FNYEAQ (reference sequence). There are 14 residues in the CDR3. Trimming at V came to 5 bases and at J to 7 bases, leaving 7 bases not matched to a gene. CDR3 DNA: TGTGCCAGCAGCCCCAACCGACAGGGGAATGAGCAGTTCTTC. Translation gives CASSPNRQGNEQFF.

The chain has TRBV5-1 and TRBJ1-2, with D tentatively TRBD1 (5 bases). Germline V lookup: CDR1 SGHRS, CDR2 YFSETQ. The CDR3 is made up of 17 amino acids. V lost 0 bases and J 3 bases, leaving 18 bases between the germline ends. Here the CDR3 DNA reads TGCGCCAGCAGCTTGGTCCCTTTGGTGGGACGGGACTATGGCTACACCTTC. Amino acid sequence: CASSLVPLVGRDYGYTF.

This rearrangement joins TRBV4-1 to TRBJ2-3; either TRBD1 or TRBD2 may supply D (5 bases each). The CDR3 runs 12 residues. Germline CDR1 and CDR2: MGHRA and YSYEKL. The V and J ends lost 8 bases and 6 bases respectively, with 12 bases between them. The CDR3 reads CASGTPGDTQYF. The CDR3, as DNA: TGCGCCAGCGGGACCCCGGGGGATACGCAGTATTTT.

This clonotype turned up a few times. The V and J genes are TRBV4-3 and TRBJ1-5, with no clear D. CDR1 LGHNA and CDR2 YSLEER come from the germline V gene. The ends were cut back, 0 bases at V and 2 bases at J, with 11 bases in the middle. CDR3 length equals 16 residues. Written as DNA, the CDR3 is TGCGCCAGCAGCCAAGATCTAGGCAGCCGCAATCAGCCCCAGCATTTT. Encoded protein: CASSQDLGSRNQPQHF.